A selection of T cell receptor beta chains follows, all from one sample in a study of cytomegalovirus exposure and HLA in healthy donors. The data were produced by immunoSEQ multiplex PCR, yet TCRdb's version contains in-frame clones alone and is incomplete. The table includes fewer than 200,000 clones, roughly 80% detected once. The specimen sequenced was PBMCs. These receptors were taken from a man in his thirties or forties in good health and CMV-seronegative. CDR3s include the opening cysteine and the closing phenylalanine or tryptophan. The D gene is left open where the match is weak. Clone size, where shown, is once, few, many, or a class for clones that have expanded.

-	-	TRBV5-5	TRBJ2-2	TGTGCCAGCAGGCAGGATAACACCGGGGAGCTGTTTTTT	CASRQDNTGELFF
TRBD2	once	TRBV5-1	TRBJ2-4	TGCGCCAGCAGCTTGGTGTCTAGCGGGGGGCTTCTAGCCAAAAACATTCAGTACTTC	CASSLVSSGGLLAKNIQYF
-	-	TRBV18	TRBJ1-5	TGTGCCAGCTCCCAGGGTCAACCTTTTAGCAATCAGCCCCAGCATTTT	CASSQGQPFSNQPQHF
-	-	TRBV4-3	TRBJ2-5	TGCGCCAGCAGCCATCGTCAGGGACTCCAAGAGACCCAGTACTTC	CASSHRQGLQETQYF
-	once	TRBV30	TRBJ1-2	TGTGCCACACGCTCGCTTGACATCAACTATGGCTACACCTTC	CATRSLDINYGYTF
-	once	TRBV28	TRBJ2-7	TGTGCCAGCAGGCTAGATCAGGGGTACGAGCAGTACTTC	CASRLDQGYEQYF
-	once	TRBV30	TRBJ2-2	TGTGCCTGGATATACGGGGCGGGAATAAACACCGGGGAGCTGTTTTTT	CAWIYGAGINTGELFF
-	-	TRBV5-1	TRBJ2-5	TGCGCCAGCAGCTTCCTTTTAGCGGTACAAGAGACCCAGTACTTC	CASSFLLAVQETQYF
TRBD2	-	TRBV7-9	TRBJ2-5	TGTTCCAGCAGCGGGGAGCGGGAGGGCCCAGGGTGGAAGACCCAGTACTTC	CSSSGEREGPGWKTQYF
-	-	TRBV4-1	TRBJ2-4	TGCGCCAGCAGCCAAGATAGCGCCCTTATGGACATTCAGTACTTC	CASSQDSALMDIQYF
TRBD1	-	TRBV6-1	TRBJ2-7	TGTGCCAGCAGAGCCGAAGGACAGGTCGACGAGCAGTACTTC	CASRAEGQVDEQYF
TRBD1	-	TRBV7-8	TRBJ2-7	TGTGCCAGCACCACTTACAGGGGCTTATACGAGCAGTACTTC	CASTTYRGLYEQYF
-	few	TRBV30	TRBJ1-1	TGTGCCTGGAGTGTTCTAGGGAACACTGAAGCTTTCTTT	CAWSVLGNTEAFF
TRBD1	-	TRBV11-2	TRBJ2-2	TGTGCCAGCAGCTTTCGGTCCGACAGGGGCACCGGGGAGCTGTTTTTT	CASSFRSDRGTGELFF
-	-	TRBV6-1	TRBJ1-6	TGTGCCAGCAGTGAACGGGGGGTCGGTAATTCACCCCTCCACTTT	CASSERGVGNSPLHF
-	-	TRBV7-8	TRBJ1-6	TGTGCCAGCAGCTTAGATCAGGCCTCCGCCTATTCACCCCTCCACTTT	CASSLDQASAYSPLHF
-	-	TRBV11-2	TRBJ2-7	TGTGCCAGCAGCTTAGGGGGGACAACTATGGACGAGCAGTACTTC	CASSLGGTTMDEQYF
TRBD1	few	TRBV11-2	TRBJ2-4	TGTGCCAGCAGCGACAGGGGGCAACTATTAGCCAAAAACATTCAGTACTTC	CASSDRGQLLAKNIQYF